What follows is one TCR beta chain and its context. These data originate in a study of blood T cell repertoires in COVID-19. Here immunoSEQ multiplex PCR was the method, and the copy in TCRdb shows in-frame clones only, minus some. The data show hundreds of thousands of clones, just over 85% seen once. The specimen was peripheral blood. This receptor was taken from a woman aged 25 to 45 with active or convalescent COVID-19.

The CDR3 nucleotides are TGTGCCACCAGCAGCATCGTAGGATATACTAGTGAGCAGTACTTC. Amino acid sequence: CATSSIVGYTSEQYF. This chain joins TRBV15 and TRBJ2-7; TRBD2 is a possible D gene (5 bases). Per germline, CDR1 LNHNV and CDR2 YYDKDF (reference sequence). The CDR3 spans 15 residues. Between the trimmed V and J ends, which lost 3 bases and 7 bases, there was a span of 19 bases.